The 20 T cell receptor beta chains listed next were all sequenced from one sample in a study of T cells after yellow fever vaccination (dated 2019 in TCRdb). The library was built by means of 5' RACE. The instrument given in TCRdb is Illumina HiSeq 2500. TCRdb reworked the public reads: Q25 trimming with fastp, MiXCR clone assembly, productive beta chains retained. Every entry covers one CDR3 protein and lists the most common genes and DNA from its rows. The sample table contains over 200,000 distinct CDR3 sequences; only one count was recorded for roughly 6.3% of them. The top ten hold 0.8% to 1.2% of the sample. The sample's treatment or condition label, decoded: live attenuated yellow fever vaccine strain. Source: CD4+ T cells sorted from PBMCs, taken on the day of the yellow fever booster vaccination. The receptors here all came from a man in his thirties or forties who received the YFV17D yellow fever vaccine.

The chain uses TRBV28 and TRBJ2-5; the match to TRBD1 covers 9 bases. Trimming cost V 6 bases and J 3 bases; bases outside gene matches: 8. The CDR3 spans 15 residues. CDR1 is MDHEN and CDR2 is SYDVKM in the germline V gene. CDR3 coding DNA: TGTGCCAGCAGCCTCGGGGGACAGGGAGAAGAGACCCAGTACTTC. As protein: CASSLGGQGEETQYF.

Only a few counts were recorded for this clonotype. The chain carries TRBV12-3 or TRBV12-4 and TRBJ2-7, with a tentative D call TRBD2 (5 bases). V shed 6 bases and J shed 3 bases, with 24 bases lying between them. The CDR3 contains 17 residues. The CDR3 reads CASRLSGSSMSNYEQYF. The DNA for the CDR3 is TGTGCCAGCAGACTTTCGGGATCTAGCATGAGTAACTACGAGCAGTACTTC.

V is TRBV27 and J is TRBJ2-7; 11 positions agree with TRBD1. The ends lost 5 bases at V and 4 bases at J; junction bases unmatched: 7. The germline CDR1 and CDR2 sequences are MNHEY and SMNVEV (reference sequence). The CDR3 has 15 residues. CDR3 DNA: TGTGCCAGCAGTACCCGGGACAGGGGGTCTTACGAGCAGTACTTC. Translated: CASSTRDRGSYEQYF.

The table lists this clonotype with many counts. The chain links TRBV20-1 to TRBJ2-4; maybe TRBD2 (5 bases). Trimming took off 0 bases at V and 8 bases at J, with 14 bases between the two ends. CDR3 length equals 14 residues. The V gene's germline CDR1 is DFQATT and CDR2 SNEGSKA (reference sequence). This CDR3 is CSARDRSSSDIQYF. CDR3 coding DNA: TGCAGTGCTAGAGATCGGTCTAGCTCCGACATTCAGTACTTC.

This clonotype was found a few times. V is TRBV20-1 and J is TRBJ2-1, with a tentative D call TRBD2 (6 bases). The CDR3 is made up of 16 amino acids. CDR1 is DFQATT, CDR2 SNEGSKA, per germline (reference sequence). V was cut by 6 bases and J by 0 bases, with 18 bases left in between. The CDR3 here is CSAPYRGVSSYNEQFF. CDR3 nucleotide sequence: TGCAGTGCCCCATATCGCGGGGTAAGCTCCTACAATGAGCAGTTCTTC.

This clonotype was recorded at least ten times. The chain recombines TRBV7-2 with TRBJ2-7; 10 positions agree with TRBD2. Losses at the gene ends were 3 bases for V and 6 bases for J; bases not matched to a gene: 2. Per the germline V gene, CDR1 is SGHTA and CDR2 is FQGNSA. The CDR3 is made up of 13 amino acids. The CDR3: CASSLGLASEQYF. The CDR3 bases are TGTGCCAGCAGCTTGGGACTAGCGAGCGAGCAGTACTTC.

The chain is built from TRBV24-1 and TRBJ2-5, with TRBD1 matching 8 bases. Germline V gene sequence: CDR1 KGHDR, CDR2 SFDVKD. The CDR3 covers 15 residues. The ends lost 4 bases at V and 1 base at J; junction bases unmatched: 4. The CDR3 DNA sequence: TGTGCCACCAGTGACTCCGGACAGGGCCAAGAGACCCAGTACTTC. Amino acid sequence: CATSDSGQGQETQYF.

This rearrangement joins TRBV5-1 to TRBJ2-3; unclear D gene. Per germline, CDR1 SGHRS and CDR2 YFSETQ. This CDR3 has 14 residues. V lost 1 base to trimming and J lost 0 bases, with 6 bases between them. The CDR3 sequence: CASSLSSSTDTQYF. CDR3 in DNA: TGCGCCAGCAGCTTGTCCAGTAGCACAGATACGCAGTATTTT.

This clonotype was observed a handful of times. The rearrangement links TRBV20-1 to TRBJ1-5; D not certain. The V gene's germline CDR1 is DFQATT and CDR2 SNEGSKA (reference sequence). The CDR3 runs 13 residues. Trimming cost V 3 bases and J 3 bases, with 9 bases left between them. The CDR3 sequence is CSASMGSNQPQHF. The CDR3 coding sequence is TGCAGTGCTAGTATGGGGTCCAATCAGCCCCAGCATTTT.

This rearrangement joins TRBV20-1 to TRBJ2-2, with 8 bases matching TRBD2. CDR3 length: 18 residues. J was trimmed by 1 base and V by 1 base; bases with no gene match: 11. CDR1 is DFQATT, CDR2 SNEGSKA, per germline (reference sequence). CDR3: CSARAQRRLARNTGELFF. In DNA, the CDR3 is TGCAGTGCTAGAGCTCAAAGGCGACTAGCGAGGAACACCGGGGAGCTGTTTTTT.

This clonotype has just a few counts. This chain links TRBV5-1 with TRBJ2-1, with 11 bases matching TRBD2. CDR3 length: 16 amino acids. With V trimmed by 3 bases and J by 6 bases, 8 bases remained unmatched. The germline gives CDR1 SGHRS, CDR2 YFSETQ. The CDR3 DNA reads TGCGCCAGCAGCTCCCTTACTAGCGGGAGCGGCAATGAGCAGTTCTTC. Encoded protein: CASSSLTSGSGNEQFF.

This clonotype appeared a few times. The chain carries TRBV23-1 and TRBJ2-7; 8 bases line up with TRBD2. TRBV23-1 is identified as an open reading frame with a role that is uncertain. The ends lost 8 bases at V and 3 bases at J; junction bases unmatched: 18. This CDR3 spans 17 amino acids. The CDR3 nucleotides are TGCGCCAGCCGGGGAACTAGATCCCGGGAGGGGCACTACGAGCAGTACTTC. Encoded protein: CASRGTRSREGHYEQYF.

This clonotype was found a few times. The gene calls are TRBV4-3 and TRBJ2-3; 8 bases fit TRBD1. CDR3 length: 16 residues. The trim removed 3 bases at V and 6 bases at J, leaving 11 bases unmatched. Germline CDR1 LGHNA, CDR2 YSLEER. CDR3 coding DNA: TGCGCCAGCAGCCATCTTATGACAGGGGTTGCGGATACGCAGTATTTT. Its translation: CASSHLMTGVADTQYF.

The chain links TRBV20-1 to TRBJ2-5; possibly TRBD1 or TRBD2 for D (5 bases each). V lost 5 bases and J 2 bases, leaving 15 bases between the germline ends. CDR3 length: 14 amino acids. Germline values: CDR1 DFQATT, CDR2 SNEGSKA (reference sequence). The CDR3 protein is CSARRDPTQETQYF. DNA for the CDR3: TGCAGTGCTCGCCGGGACCCGACTCAAGAGACCCAGTACTTC.

This clonotype was counted at least ten times. This chain links TRBV27 with TRBJ1-1; 8 positions agree with TRBD1. This CDR3 comprises 14 residues. J lost 1 base, V lost 7 bases, and 5 bases had no gene match. Germline assignment: CDR1 MNHEY and CDR2 SMNVEV (reference sequence). The DNA of the CDR3 is TGTGCCAGCAATAGACAGGGGCCGAACACTGAAGCTTTCTTT. Its protein product is CASNRQGPNTEAFF.

The J gene is TRBJ2-2, the V gene TRBV4-2, with 7 bases matching TRBD2. The CDR3 runs to 17 residues. The germline CDR1 and CDR2 sequences are LGHNA and YNFKEQ. J gave up 0 bases and V 4 bases, and 8 bases lay outside the gene matches. CDR3 residues: CASSPRGLAANTGELFF. CDR3 DNA: TGTGCCAGCAGCCCCCGCGGCCTAGCGGCGAACACCGGGGAGCTGTTTTTT.

With respect to this clonotype: A much bigger clone sits one base away, suggesting this may be a read error. The genes are TRBV7-3 and TRBJ2-2, with a possible D match to TRBD2 (5 bases). Per germline, CDR1 SGHTA and CDR2 FQGTGA. The CDR3 has 16 residues. The CDR3 loop is CGSSLFTRTYTGELFF. In nucleotides, the CDR3 is TGTGGCAGCAGCTTGTTTACTAGAACTTACACCGGGGAGCTGTTTTTT.

This clonotype was counted ten times or more. The J gene is TRBJ2-7, the V gene TRBV6-2 or TRBV6-3; 9 bases align to TRBD1. The CDR3 is 13 amino acids. Losses at the gene ends were 7 bases for V and 2 bases for J; bases not matched to a gene: 3. Germline V lookup: CDR1 MNHEY, CDR2 SVGEGT. The CDR3 DNA follows: TGTGCCAGCACCCGGACAGGGGCCTACGAGCAGTACTTC. Amino acids: CASTRTGAYEQYF.

V and J are TRBV5-1 and TRBJ2-1; 11 bases are shared with TRBD2. Germline CDR1 and CDR2: SGHRS and YFSETQ. This CDR3 comprises 16 residues. V lost 4 bases and J lost 10; bases outside the gene matches: 13. CDR3 coding DNA: TGCGCCAGCAGCCGGGCCCCTAGCGGGGGGTCCAAAGAGCAGTTCTTC. Amino acids: CASSRAPSGGSKEQFF.

A few counts support this clonotype. The gene calls are TRBV20-1 and TRBJ2-7; 10 bases agree with TRBD2. V dropped 3 bases and J dropped 4; count of bases not matched to a gene: 18. CDR1 is DFQATT and CDR2 is SNEGSKA in the germline V gene (reference sequence). CDR3 length: 18 amino acids. The CDR3 DNA follows: TGCAGTGCTAGTGTTGCAGGGGTTCGGCTAGCGGGAGTTTACGAGCAGTACTTC. Residues: CSASVAGVRLAGVYEQYF.